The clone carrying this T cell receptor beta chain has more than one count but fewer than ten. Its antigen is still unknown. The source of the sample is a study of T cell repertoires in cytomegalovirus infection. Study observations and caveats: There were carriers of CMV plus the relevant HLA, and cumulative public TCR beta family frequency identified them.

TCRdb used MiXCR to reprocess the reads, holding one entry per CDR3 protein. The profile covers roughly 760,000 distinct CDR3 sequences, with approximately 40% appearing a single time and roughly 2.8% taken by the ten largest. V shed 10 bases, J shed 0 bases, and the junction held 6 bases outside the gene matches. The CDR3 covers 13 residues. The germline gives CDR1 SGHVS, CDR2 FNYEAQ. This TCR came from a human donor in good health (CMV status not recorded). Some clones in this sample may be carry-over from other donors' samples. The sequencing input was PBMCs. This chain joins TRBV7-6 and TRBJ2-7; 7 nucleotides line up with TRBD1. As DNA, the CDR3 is TGTGCCACCCTGACAGGGTACTCCTACGAGCAGTACTTC. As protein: CATLTGYSYEQYF.